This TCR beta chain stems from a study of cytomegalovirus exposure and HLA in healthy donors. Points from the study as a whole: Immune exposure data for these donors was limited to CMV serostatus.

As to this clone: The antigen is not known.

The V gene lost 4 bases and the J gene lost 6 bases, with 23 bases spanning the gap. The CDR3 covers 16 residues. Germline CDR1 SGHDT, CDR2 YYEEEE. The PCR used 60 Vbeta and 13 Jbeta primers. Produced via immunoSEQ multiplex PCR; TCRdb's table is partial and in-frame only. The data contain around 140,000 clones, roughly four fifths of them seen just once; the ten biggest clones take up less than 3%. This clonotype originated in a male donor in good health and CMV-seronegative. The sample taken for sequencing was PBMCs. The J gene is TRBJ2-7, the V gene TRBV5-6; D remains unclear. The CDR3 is CASSPPSGPPPSEQYF. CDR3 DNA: TGTGCCAGCAGCCCCCCAAGTGGCCCGCCACCGTCCGAGCAGTACTTC.